These 8 T cell receptor beta chains were all obtained from the same sample, sequenced in a study of shared clonotypes between healthy human individuals. Data came from immunoSEQ multiplex PCR; TCRdb stores just in-frame clones and leaves some out. The sample gives under 1,100,000 clones, about 75% of which show up once; about 1.5% is in the top ten. Material for sequencing was memory CD4+ T cells sorted from blood. Subset specified: CD45RA-negative fraction. Every receptor here comes from a young man in good health.

The chain joins TRBV5-1 to TRBJ2-1; possible D gene TRBD2, 6 bases. Germline V lookup: CDR1 SGHRS, CDR2 YFSETQ. The length of the CDR3 is 14 residues. V was cut by 0 bases and J by 9 bases, with 13 bases left in between. As DNA, the CDR3 is TGCGCCAGCAGCTTGGTCGGACTATCCGGTGAGCAGTTCTTC. This translates into CASSLVGLSGEQFF.

This rearrangement joins TRBV19 to TRBJ2-3; D gene ambiguous. This CDR3 comprises 16 residues. Looked up from germline, CDR1 is LNHDA and CDR2 is SQIVND (reference sequence). Trimming took 1 base from V and 0 from J, leaving 11 bases between them. CDR3 amino acids: CASSIGLETSTDTQYF. The DNA of the CDR3 is TGTGCCAGTAGTATAGGCCTAGAGACTAGCACAGATACGCAGTATTTT.

This clone was counted only a few times. The V call is TRBV25-1, the J call TRBJ1-2, with 9 bases matching TRBD1. CDR3 length: 16 residues. Germline V gene sequence: CDR1 MGHDK, CDR2 SYGVNS. J lost 6 bases, V lost 2 bases, and 10 bases had no gene match. CDR3 amino acids: CASSELPGQGRHGYTF. The CDR3 DNA reads TGTGCCAGCAGTGAACTGCCGGGACAGGGTCGGCATGGCTACACCTTC.

The chain employs TRBV5-1 and TRBJ1-2, with TRBD1 matching 8 bases. Germline lookup yields CDR1 SGHRS and CDR2 YFSETQ. This CDR3 comprises 16 residues. Trimming took 4 bases from V and 0 from J; bases not matched to a gene: 8. The CDR3 DNA reads as TGCGCCAGCAGCCCCCGGACAGGGCCGGCTAACTATGGCTACACCTTC. Translated, it gives CASSPRTGPANYGYTF.

The chain links TRBV7-9 to TRBJ2-3; D possibly matches TRBD1 or TRBD2 (5 bases each). The germline CDR1 and CDR2 sequences are SEHNR and FQNEAQ (reference sequence). The V end lost 4 bases, the J end lost 2 bases, and 10 bases lay between the germline ends. The CDR3 has 14 residues. The CDR3 DNA follows: TGTGCCAGCAGCTCAGGGACCTTCACAGATACGCAGTATTTT. It encodes CASSSGTFTDTQYF.

J is TRBJ2-7 and V is TRBV29-1; 7 nucleotides line up with TRBD1. CDR3 length: 13 amino acids. Germline values: CDR1 SQVTM, CDR2 ANQGSEA. The junction had 9 bases not matched to a gene; V was cut back by 7 bases and J by 3 bases. Here the CDR3 reads CSEGTALFYEQYF. CDR3 DNA: TGCAGCGAAGGGACAGCGCTTTTCTACGAGCAGTACTTC.

This chain connects TRBV2 to TRBJ2-2; 9 bases are shared with TRBD2. Trimming took 3 bases from V and 4 from J; bases not matched to a gene: 6. The CDR3 consists of 16 residues. Germline-derived CDR1 and CDR2 are SNHLY and FYNNEI. CDR3 sequence: CASSDLGLASTGELFF. The CDR3 DNA sequence: TGTGCCAGCAGTGACCTAGGACTAGCGAGCACCGGGGAGCTGTTTTTT.

This chain connects TRBV4-3 to TRBJ2-3; weak D call: TRBD1 (5 bases). Germline V gene lookup returns CDR1 LGHNA and CDR2 YSLEER. The CDR3 has 17 residues. V dropped 0 bases and J dropped 1 base, with 14 bases sitting between them. CDR3 nucleotides: TGCGCCAGCAGCCAAGAAAGGTCGGGCAGGGGCACAGATACGCAGTATTTT. Protein sequence: CASSQERSGRGTDTQYF.